Following are 11 T cell receptor beta chains from one sample sequenced in a study of Graves' ophthalmopathy and Graves' hyperthyroidism. Amplification from RNA transcripts yielded the TCR beta CDR3 regions. RT-PCR with HTBI primers came first, then second-round multiplex PCR. TCRdb passed the multiplex PCR reads through MiXCR, listing each CDR3 protein once. The top ten hold about 4.6% of the sample, which has about 550,000 distinct CDR3 sequences, less than 45% seen once. What was sequenced was peripheral blood or thyroid tissue (not recorded which). Receptors were obtained from an adult man with Graves' hyperthyroidism.

This clonotype was recorded at least ten times. This chain joins TRBV9 and TRBJ2-7; 9 nucleotides line up with TRBD2. Germline V gene sequence: CDR1 SGDLS, CDR2 YYNGEE. CDR3 size: 13 residues. J lost 5 bases, V lost 9 bases, and 9 bases had no gene match. The CDR3 nucleotides read TGTGCCACCCTCAGCGGGGGGCTCGACGAGCAGTACTTC. Protein sequence: CATLSGGLDEQYF. The full variable domain, completed using reference TRBV9 and TRBJ2-7, is DSGVTQTPKHLITATGQRVTLRCSPRSGDLSVYWYQQSLDQGLQFLIQYYNGEERAKGNILERFSAQQFPDLHSELNLSSLELGDSALYFCATLSGGLDEQYFGPGTRLTVT.

This clonotype was picked up many times. This chain uses TRBV7-9 with TRBJ2-7, with 7 nucleotides matching TRBD1. The CDR3 extends over 12 amino acids. The V and J ends lost 7 bases and 9 bases, in that order; junction bases with no gene match: 9. In germline, CDR1 is SEHNR, CDR2 FQNEAQ (reference sequence). The CDR3 reads CASNVNRGMQYF. In DNA, the CDR3 is TGTGCCAGCAACGTTAACAGGGGAATGCAGTACTTC.

This clonotype occurred a few times. The genes are TRBV5-4 and TRBJ1-4; D ambiguous. V shed 5 bases and J shed 0 bases, with 8 bases lying between them. This CDR3 comprises 14 residues. CDR1 SGHNT and CDR2 YYREEE come from the germline V gene (reference sequence). This chain's CDR3 is CASSAGTTNEKLFF. The CDR3 DNA reads TGTGCCAGCAGTGCCGGGACAACTAATGAAAAACTGTTTTTT.

Notes on this clonotype: With a much larger clone just one base away, this may be a read error. The genes are TRBV12-3 or TRBV12-4 and TRBJ1-1, with 7 bases lining up with TRBD1. After removal of 8 bases from V and 4 bases from J, the junction contained 13 bases not matched to a gene. This CDR3 has 15 residues. This chain's CDR3 is CASRPYQGVFTEAFF. CDR3 DNA sequence: TGTGCCAGCCGTCCATACCAGGGGGTTTTCACTGAAGCTTTCTTT.

This clonotype has just a few counts. The chain is built from TRBV6-1 and TRBJ2-6, with 11 bases that match TRBD1. The length of the CDR3 is 16 residues. V lost 6 bases and J lost 1; bases outside the gene matches: 2. Germline-derived CDR1 and CDR2 are MNHNS and SASEGT. The chain's CDR3 is CASSWDRGSGANVLTF. The CDR3 DNA follows: TGTGCCAGCAGCTGGGACAGGGGGTCTGGGGCCAACGTCCTGACTTTC.

A few counts support this clonotype. The gene calls are TRBV6-1 and TRBJ2-5; 7 nucleotides line up with TRBD1. V dropped 3 bases and J dropped 1; count of bases not matched to a gene: 8. The CDR3 has 16 amino acids. Germline CDR1 and CDR2: MNHNS and SASEGT. The CDR3 spells CASSDQGGAIQETQYF. As DNA, the CDR3 is TGTGCCAGCAGTGACCAAGGGGGCGCGATCCAAGAGACCCAGTACTTC.

At least ten counts were recorded for this clonotype. The V gene is TRBV19, the J gene TRBJ1-5; unclear D gene. The CDR3 has 12 amino acids. V lost 7 bases, J lost 6 bases, and 10 bases lay in between. CDR1 and CDR2 (germline): LNHDA, SQIVND (reference sequence). The CDR3 loop reads CASNDRPQPQHF. In DNA, the CDR3 is TGTGCCAGTAACGATCGGCCTCAGCCCCAGCATTTT. The entire variable domain, with the rest obtained from reference TRBV19 and TRBJ1-5, is as follows: DGGITQSPKYLFRKEGQNVTLSCEQNLNHDAMYWYRQDPGQGLRLIYYSQIVNDFQKGDIAEGYSVSREKKESFPLTVTSAQKNPTAFYLCASNDRPQPQHFGDGTRLSIL.

A few counts support this clonotype. The chain couples TRBV7-2 to TRBJ2-7, with D unresolved. The J call may not be correct, given that the DNA end is closer to TRBJ2-1. The CDR3 consists of 14 residues. The germline CDR1 and CDR2 sequences are SGHTA and FQGNSA. CDR3 loop: CASSPLLTYNEQFF. DNA for the CDR3: TGTGCCAGCAGCCCACTGCTTACCTACAATGAGCAGTTCTTC.

This clonotype was recorded at least ten times. The chain employs TRBV29-1 and TRBJ2-2; the match to TRBD2 covers 8 bases. The CDR3 consists of 16 residues. J lost 5 bases, V lost 1 base, and 9 bases had no gene match. The germline CDR1 and CDR2 sequences are SQVTM and ANQGSEA. The CDR3 DNA reads TGCAGCGTTGAAGTATGGCGGGGGGCTGAGACCGGGGAGCTGTTTTTT. It translates to CSVEVWRGAETGELFF.

CDR3 coding DNA: TGCAGCTTAGGCCCCGGGACAGGGTATGGCTACACCTTC. Translated: CSLGPGTGYGYTF. The V call is TRBV29-1, the J call TRBJ1-2; 9 positions match TRBD1. The CDR3 contains 13 residues. J gave up 5 bases and V 8 bases, and 9 bases lay outside the gene matches. In germline, CDR1 is SQVTM, CDR2 ANQGSEA.

This clonotype occurred a few times. CDR3 nucleotide sequence: TGTGCCAGCAGCGAGGGACAGGGGCTAATATCTTCTGAAGCTTTCTTT. The encoded protein is CASSEGQGLISSEAFF. This chain uses TRBV5-5 with TRBJ1-1; 10 bases are shared with TRBD1. The germline V gene encodes CDR1 SGHKS and CDR2 YYEKEE (reference sequence). V lost 4 bases, J lost 6 bases, and 12 bases stayed unmatched. The CDR3 loop spans 16 amino acids.